This T cell receptor beta chain was recorded in a study of cytomegalovirus exposure and HLA in healthy donors. Findings of the study overall: Cytomegalovirus association was assigned to more than 150 TCR beta chains.

Worth noting for this clone: Its antigen is unknown.

CDR3 size: 15 residues. Assay: immunoSEQ multiplex PCR; the TCRdb copy retains only in-frame clones and omits some. The data contain 200,000 to 300,000 clones, approximately 83% of them seen just once; the ten biggest clones take up around 1.2%. The sequencing input was PBMCs. The chain has TRBV12-2 and TRBJ2-4; the table's D call, TRBD1, has no DNA check behind it. TRBV12-2 counts as a pseudogene. The sequence came from a woman aged 25 to 45 in good health and CMV-seropositive. The CDR3 sequence is CASRFQDRRKNIQYF. CDR3 in DNA: TGTGCAAGTCGCTTCCAGGACAGGCGAAAAAACATTCAGTACTTC.